Listed below are T cell receptor beta chains from one sample, sequenced in a study of blood T cell repertoires in COVID-19. TCRdb keeps only in-frame clones here, not all; method: immunoSEQ multiplex PCR. The sample carries over 350,000 clones, approximately 90% recorded once. Sequencing was done on a sample of PBMCs or T cells enriched from blood (not recorded which). The origin of the receptors is a woman aged 50 to 60 who had recovered from COVID-19. Both conserved end residues are part of each CDR3. Fields, in order: D gene, J gene, clone size, V gene, CDR3 protein, CDR3 DNA. A D gene is named only where the DNA matches it firmly. The listing skips clone size in some rows; elsewhere it reads once, few, many or a size class.

d_call: NA
j_call: TRBJ1-2
clone_size: once
v_call: TRBV7-9
cdr3_aa: CASSLVREEGYTF
cdr3_nt: TGTGCCAGCAGCTTAGTCAGGGAAGAGGGCTACACCTTC

d_call: TRBD1
j_call: TRBJ1-4
clone_size: once
v_call: TRBV7-6
cdr3_aa: CASSYGTGYSPTNEKLFF
cdr3_nt: TGTGCCAGCAGCTATGGGACAGGGTATTCCCCAACTAATGAAAAACTGTTTTTT

d_call: NA
j_call: TRBJ1-1
clone_size: NA
v_call: TRBV27
cdr3_aa: CASSLAGLNTEAFF
cdr3_nt: TGTGCCAGCAGTTTAGCGGGATTGAACACTGAAGCTTTCTTT

d_call: NA
j_call: TRBJ2-2
clone_size: NA
v_call: TRBV9
cdr3_aa: CASSVGLTSFSGELFF
cdr3_nt: TGTGCCAGCAGCGTAGGTTTGACTTCTTTTTCCGGGGAGCTGTTTTTT

d_call: NA
j_call: TRBJ1-3
clone_size: NA
v_call: TRBV5-6
cdr3_aa: CASRGIGGNTIYF
cdr3_nt: TGTGCCAGCCGGGGGATCGGGGGAAACACCATATATTTT

d_call: NA
j_call: TRBJ1-2
clone_size: NA
v_call: TRBV7-2
cdr3_aa: CASSLRPVDGYTF
cdr3_nt: TGTGCCAGCAGCCTCCGCCCGGTCGATGGCTACACCTTC

d_call: NA
j_call: TRBJ1-6
clone_size: NA
v_call: TRBV7-2
cdr3_aa: CASSLGSGRIFFGSPLHF
cdr3_nt: TGTGCCAGCAGCTTAGGGTCCGGCAGGATCTTCTTTGGCTCACCCCTCCACTTT

d_call: TRBD1
j_call: TRBJ2-2
clone_size: NA
v_call: TRBV27
cdr3_aa: CASSSRQGATGELFF
cdr3_nt: TGTGCCAGCAGTTCTCGACAGGGGGCTACCGGGGAGCTGTTTTTT

d_call: TRBD1
j_call: TRBJ1-2
clone_size: NA
v_call: TRBV7-2
cdr3_aa: CASSLTGETYGYTF
cdr3_nt: TGTGCCAGCAGCTTGACAGGGGAGACCTATGGCTACACCTTC

d_call: NA
j_call: TRBJ1-3
clone_size: NA
v_call: TRBV10-2
cdr3_aa: CASSATYLLSGNTIYF
cdr3_nt: TGCGCCAGCAGCGCGACTTACCTCCTCTCTGGAAACACCATATATTTT

d_call: NA
j_call: TRBJ2-5
clone_size: NA
v_call: TRBV7-2
cdr3_aa: CASSFSISQETQYF
cdr3_nt: TGTGCCAGCAGCTTTTCTATAAGCCAAGAGACCCAGTACTTC

d_call: NA
j_call: TRBJ1-1
clone_size: NA
v_call: TRBV11-2
cdr3_aa: CASSFGGVEAFF
cdr3_nt: TGTGCCAGCAGCTTCGGGGGGGTGGAAGCTTTCTTT

d_call: TRBD1
j_call: TRBJ1-2
clone_size: few
v_call: TRBV30
cdr3_aa: CAWSGTGGGGYTF
cdr3_nt: TGTGCCTGGAGTGGAACAGGGGGCGGTGGCTACACCTTC

d_call: NA
j_call: TRBJ1-1
clone_size: NA
v_call: TRBV27
cdr3_aa: CASSMGWGKGTEAFF
cdr3_nt: TGTGCCAGCAGTATGGGGTGGGGCAAGGGCACTGAAGCTTTCTTT

d_call: NA
j_call: TRBJ1-2
clone_size: NA
v_call: TRBV6-6
cdr3_aa: CASSYLSSGYGYTF
cdr3_nt: TGTGCCAGCAGTTACCTCTCCAGTGGTTATGGCTACACCTTC

d_call: NA
j_call: TRBJ1-1
clone_size: once
v_call: TRBV18
cdr3_aa: CASSLRGENTEAFF
cdr3_nt: TGTGCCAGCTCACTTCGGGGGGAGAACACTGAAGCTTTCTTT

d_call: NA
j_call: TRBJ1-1
clone_size: NA
v_call: TRBV5-1
cdr3_aa: CASTNQGGPTEAFF
cdr3_nt: TGCGCCAGCACCAACCAGGGAGGGCCCACCGAAGCTTTCTTT

d_call: NA
j_call: TRBJ2-1
clone_size: NA
v_call: TRBV7-3
cdr3_aa: CASSLGVHGLNEQFF
cdr3_nt: TGTGCCAGCAGCCTAGGGGTTCACGGCCTCAATGAGCAGTTCTTC

d_call: NA
j_call: TRBJ1-2
clone_size: NA
v_call: TRBV6-2/TRBV6-3
cdr3_aa: CASSYSPGNYGYTF
cdr3_nt: TGTGCCAGCAGTTACTCACCGGGGAACTATGGCTACACCTTC

d_call: NA
j_call: TRBJ1-2
clone_size: NA
v_call: TRBV29-1
cdr3_aa: CSVEGLAYGYTF
cdr3_nt: TGCAGCGTTGAGGGGCTCGCCTATGGCTACACCTTC

d_call: TRBD1
j_call: TRBJ1-5
clone_size: NA
v_call: TRBV6-1
cdr3_aa: CASSDFRDREGQPQHF
cdr3_nt: TGTGCCAGCAGTGATTTCCGGGACAGGGAAGGACAGCCCCAGCATTTT

d_call: TRBD1
j_call: TRBJ1-1
clone_size: NA
v_call: TRBV2
cdr3_aa: CASSEAPPGQGAFDTEAFF
cdr3_nt: TGTGCCAGCAGTGAAGCGCCCCCCGGACAGGGGGCTTTCGACACTGAAGCTTTCTTT

d_call: NA
j_call: TRBJ2-5
clone_size: NA
v_call: TRBV28
cdr3_aa: CASTPSRVFETQYF
cdr3_nt: TGTGCCAGCACCCCTTCGAGGGTGTTCGAGACCCAGTACTTC

d_call: TRBD2
j_call: TRBJ2-7
clone_size: once
v_call: TRBV19
cdr3_aa: CASSIDGAGGTYEQYF
cdr3_nt: TGTGCCAGTAGTATAGACGGAGCGGGGGGAACCTACGAGCAGTACTTC

d_call: TRBD1
j_call: TRBJ1-1
clone_size: NA
v_call: TRBV5-1
cdr3_aa: CASSQGVVPGPEAFF
cdr3_nt: TGCGCCAGTTCGCAGGGGGTGGTTCCAGGCCCTGAAGCTTTCTTT

d_call: TRBD2
j_call: TRBJ2-1
clone_size: NA
v_call: TRBV5-1
cdr3_aa: CASSNTGLAGDYNEQFF
cdr3_nt: TGCGCCAGCAGCAATACGGGACTAGCGGGGGATTACAATGAGCAGTTCTTC

d_call: NA
j_call: TRBJ1-1
clone_size: NA
v_call: TRBV4-3
cdr3_aa: CASSQDPPRQTPSLHTEAFF
cdr3_nt: TGCGCCAGCAGCCAAGACCCACCCAGACAGACCCCGTCGTTACACACTGAAGCTTTCTTT

d_call: TRBD2
j_call: TRBJ2-1
clone_size: NA
v_call: TRBV13
cdr3_aa: CASSEWGGSYNEQFF
cdr3_nt: TGTGCCAGCAGCGAGTGGGGGGGCTCCTACAATGAGCAGTTCTTC

d_call: NA
j_call: TRBJ2-5
clone_size: NA
v_call: TRBV5-1
cdr3_aa: CASSFGAGVGETQYF
cdr3_nt: TGCGCCAGCAGCTTCGGGGCAGGGGTTGGAGAGACCCAGTACTTC

d_call: NA
j_call: TRBJ2-5
clone_size: NA
v_call: TRBV2
cdr3_aa: CASSEMQGGTQYF
cdr3_nt: TGTGCCAGCAGTGAAATGCAGGGGGGGACCCAGTACTTC

d_call: NA
j_call: TRBJ2-3
clone_size: NA
v_call: TRBV27
cdr3_aa: CASSLGRGVTDTQYF
cdr3_nt: TGTGCCAGCAGTTTAGGCAGGGGGGTCACAGATACGCAGTATTTT

d_call: NA
j_call: TRBJ2-4
clone_size: NA
v_call: TRBV19
cdr3_aa: CASSIGWGVSDIQYF
cdr3_nt: TGTGCCAGTAGTATTGGATGGGGGGTGTCGGACATTCAGTACTTC

d_call: TRBD2
j_call: TRBJ2-1
clone_size: NA
v_call: TRBV2
cdr3_aa: CASSLGGTVIMTQFF
cdr3_nt: TGTGCCAGCTCCCTCGGGGGGACCGTAATAATGACGCAGTTCTTC

d_call: TRBD1
j_call: TRBJ2-1
clone_size: NA
v_call: TRBV4-1
cdr3_aa: CASSQRRQGNEQFF
cdr3_nt: TGCGCCAGCAGCCAGAGGCGACAGGGCAATGAGCAGTTCTTC

d_call: NA
j_call: TRBJ2-2
clone_size: NA
v_call: TRBV6-4
cdr3_aa: CASREQGNTGELFF
cdr3_nt: TGTGCCAGCAGGGAACAGGGGAACACCGGGGAGCTGTTTTTT

d_call: TRBD1
j_call: TRBJ1-1
clone_size: NA
v_call: TRBV12-5
cdr3_aa: CASGLSPGTGRNTEAFF
cdr3_nt: TGTGCTAGTGGTTTGTCCCCCGGGACAGGGCGGAACACTGAAGCTTTCTTT

d_call: NA
j_call: TRBJ2-7
clone_size: NA
v_call: TRBV7-2
cdr3_aa: CASSLAGLSTEQYF
cdr3_nt: TGTGCCAGCAGCTTAGCGGGACTTTCCACCGAGCAGTACTTC

d_call: NA
j_call: TRBJ1-6
clone_size: NA
v_call: TRBV4-2
cdr3_aa: CASRQSGRNSPLHF
cdr3_nt: TGTGCCAGCAGACAGAGCGGGAGGAATTCACCCCTCCACTTT

d_call: TRBD1
j_call: TRBJ1-2
clone_size: NA
v_call: TRBV6-4
cdr3_aa: CASGTGGWYGYTF
cdr3_nt: TGTGCCAGCGGGACAGGGGGTTGGTATGGCTACACCTTC

d_call: TRBD1
j_call: TRBJ1-4
clone_size: NA
v_call: TRBV19
cdr3_aa: CASSAGQQNEKLFF
cdr3_nt: TGTGCCAGTAGTGCGGGACAGCAGAATGAAAAACTGTTTTTT

d_call: NA
j_call: TRBJ1-1
clone_size: NA
v_call: TRBV19
cdr3_aa: CASSMMGQNTEAFF
cdr3_nt: TGTGCCAGTAGTATGATGGGGCAGAACACTGAAGCTTTCTTT